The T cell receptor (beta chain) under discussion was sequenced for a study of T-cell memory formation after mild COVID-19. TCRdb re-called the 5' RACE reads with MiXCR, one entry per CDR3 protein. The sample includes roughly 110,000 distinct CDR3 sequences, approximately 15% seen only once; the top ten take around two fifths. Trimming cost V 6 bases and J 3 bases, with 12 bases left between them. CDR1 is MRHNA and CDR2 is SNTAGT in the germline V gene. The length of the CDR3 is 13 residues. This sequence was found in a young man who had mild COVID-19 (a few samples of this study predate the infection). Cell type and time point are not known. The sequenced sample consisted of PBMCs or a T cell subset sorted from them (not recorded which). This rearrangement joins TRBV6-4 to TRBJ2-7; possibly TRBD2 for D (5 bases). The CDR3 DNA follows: TGTGCCAGCAGCCCCTTTGAGGGCTACGAGCAGTACTTC. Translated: CASSPFEGYEQYF.